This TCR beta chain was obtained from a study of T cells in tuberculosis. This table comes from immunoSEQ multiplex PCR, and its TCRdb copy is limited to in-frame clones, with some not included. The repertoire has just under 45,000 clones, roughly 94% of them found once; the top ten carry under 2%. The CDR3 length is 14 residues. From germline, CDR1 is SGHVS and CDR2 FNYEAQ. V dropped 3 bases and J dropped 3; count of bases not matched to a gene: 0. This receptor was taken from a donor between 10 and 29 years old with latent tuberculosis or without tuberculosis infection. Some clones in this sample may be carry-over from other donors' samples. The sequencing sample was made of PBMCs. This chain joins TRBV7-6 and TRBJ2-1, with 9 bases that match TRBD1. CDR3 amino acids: CASSLDRGYNEQFF. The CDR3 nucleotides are TGTGCCAGCAGCTTGGACAGGGGCTACAATGAGCAGTTCTTC.